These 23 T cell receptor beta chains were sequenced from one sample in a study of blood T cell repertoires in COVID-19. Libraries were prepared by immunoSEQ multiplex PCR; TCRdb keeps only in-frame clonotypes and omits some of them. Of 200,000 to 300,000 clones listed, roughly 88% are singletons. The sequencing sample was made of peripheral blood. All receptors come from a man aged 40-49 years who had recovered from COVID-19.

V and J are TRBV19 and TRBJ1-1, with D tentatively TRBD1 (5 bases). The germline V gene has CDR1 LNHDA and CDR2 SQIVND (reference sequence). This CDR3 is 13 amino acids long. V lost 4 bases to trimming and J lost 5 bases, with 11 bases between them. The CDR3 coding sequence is TGTGCCAGTAGTAAATCGACAGCTACTGAAGCTTTCTTT. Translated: CASSKSTATEAFF.

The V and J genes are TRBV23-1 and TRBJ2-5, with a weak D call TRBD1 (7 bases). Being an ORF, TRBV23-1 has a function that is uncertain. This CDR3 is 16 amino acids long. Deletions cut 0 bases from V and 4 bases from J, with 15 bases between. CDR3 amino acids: CASSQSRRGQGETQYF. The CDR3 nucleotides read TGCGCCAGCAGTCAATCAAGGAGGGGGCAGGGAGAGACCCAGTACTTC.

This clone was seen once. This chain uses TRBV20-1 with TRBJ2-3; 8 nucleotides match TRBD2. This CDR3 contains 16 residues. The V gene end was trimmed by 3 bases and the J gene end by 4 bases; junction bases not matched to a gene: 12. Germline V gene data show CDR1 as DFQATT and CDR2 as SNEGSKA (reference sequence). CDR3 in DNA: TGCAGTGCTAGTACCCATCCCGGACTAGCCGCAGATACGCAGTATTTT. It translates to CSASTHPGLAADTQYF.

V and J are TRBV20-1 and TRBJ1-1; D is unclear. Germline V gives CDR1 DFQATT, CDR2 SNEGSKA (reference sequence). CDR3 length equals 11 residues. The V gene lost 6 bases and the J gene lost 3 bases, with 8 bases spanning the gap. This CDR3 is CSAGGYTEAFF. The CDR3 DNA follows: TGCAGTGCCGGAGGGTACACTGAAGCTTTCTTT.

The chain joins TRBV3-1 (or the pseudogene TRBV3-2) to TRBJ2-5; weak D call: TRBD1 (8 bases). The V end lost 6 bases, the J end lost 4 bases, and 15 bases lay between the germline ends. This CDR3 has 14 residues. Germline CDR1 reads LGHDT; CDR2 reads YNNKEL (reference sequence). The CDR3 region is CASRPNRGGETQYF. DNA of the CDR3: TGTGCCAGCAGGCCCAACAGGGGGGGAGAGACCCAGTACTTC.

CDR3 nucleotide sequence: TGTGCCAGCAGTTTAGTTCGGGGAAAAGATACGCAGTATTTT. Translating gives CASSLVRGKDTQYF. V is TRBV27 and J is TRBJ2-3; possibly TRBD2 for D (5 bases). The germline CDR1 and CDR2 sequences are MNHEY and SMNVEV (reference sequence). The CDR3 has 14 amino acids. The ends were cut back, 2 bases at V and 5 bases at J, with 11 bases in the middle.

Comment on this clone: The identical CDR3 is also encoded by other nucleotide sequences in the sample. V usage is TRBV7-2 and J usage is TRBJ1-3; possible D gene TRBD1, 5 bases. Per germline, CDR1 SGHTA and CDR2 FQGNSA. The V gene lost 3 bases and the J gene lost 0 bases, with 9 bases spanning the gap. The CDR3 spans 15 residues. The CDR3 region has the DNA TGTGCCAGCAGCTTTCAGGGCCTCTCTGGAAACACCATATATTTT. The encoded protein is CASSFQGLSGNTIYF.

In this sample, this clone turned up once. The CDR3 DNA follows: TGTGCCAGCTCACCACCGAGGTCGCTCTCCTACAATGAGCAGTTCTTC. Protein sequence: CASSPPRSLSYNEQFF. The chain links TRBV18 to TRBJ2-1; no definite D call. This CDR3 comprises 16 residues. The germline gives CDR1 KGHSH, CDR2 LQKENI. Between the trimmed V and J ends, which lost 0 bases and 0 bases, there was a span of 9 bases.

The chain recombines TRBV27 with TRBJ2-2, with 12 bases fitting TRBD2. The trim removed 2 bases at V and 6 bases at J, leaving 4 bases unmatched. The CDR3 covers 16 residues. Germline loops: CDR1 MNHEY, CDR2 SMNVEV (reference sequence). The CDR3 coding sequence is TGTGCCAGCAGTTTACCTAGCGGGGGGGCTGCCGGGGAGCTGTTTTTT. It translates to CASSLPSGGAAGELFF.

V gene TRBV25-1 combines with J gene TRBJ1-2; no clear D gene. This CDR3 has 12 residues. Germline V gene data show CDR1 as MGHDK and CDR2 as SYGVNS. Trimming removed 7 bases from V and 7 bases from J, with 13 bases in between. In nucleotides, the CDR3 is TGTGCCAGCAAAAGGGCGGAGGGTGGCTACACCTTC. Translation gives CASKRAEGGYTF.

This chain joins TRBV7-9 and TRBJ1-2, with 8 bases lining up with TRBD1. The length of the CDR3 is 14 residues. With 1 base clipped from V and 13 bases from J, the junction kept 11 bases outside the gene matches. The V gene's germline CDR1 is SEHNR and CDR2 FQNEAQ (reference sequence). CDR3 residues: CASSLGGTGPQITF. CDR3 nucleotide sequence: TGTGCCAGCAGCTTAGGCGGGACAGGACCTCAAATCACCTTC.

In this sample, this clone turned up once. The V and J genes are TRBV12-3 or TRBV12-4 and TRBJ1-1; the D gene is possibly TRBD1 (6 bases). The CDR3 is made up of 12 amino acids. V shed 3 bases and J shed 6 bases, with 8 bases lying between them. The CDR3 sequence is CASSFRGPEAFF. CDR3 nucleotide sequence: TGTGCCAGCAGTTTCAGGGGTCCTGAAGCTTTCTTT.

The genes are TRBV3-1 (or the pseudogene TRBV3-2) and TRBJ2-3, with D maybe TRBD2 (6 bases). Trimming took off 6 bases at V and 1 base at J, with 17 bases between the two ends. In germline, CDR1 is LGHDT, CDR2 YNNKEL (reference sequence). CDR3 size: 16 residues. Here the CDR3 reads CASSRAGGDGTDTQYF. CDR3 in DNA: TGTGCCAGCAGTCGAGCCGGCGGGGACGGCACAGATACGCAGTATTTT.

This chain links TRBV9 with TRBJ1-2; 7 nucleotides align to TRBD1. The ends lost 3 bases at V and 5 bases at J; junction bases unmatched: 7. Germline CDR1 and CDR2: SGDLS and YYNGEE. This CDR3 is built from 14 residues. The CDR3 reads CASSGDGTAYGYTF. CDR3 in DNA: TGTGCCAGCAGCGGTGACGGGACAGCGTATGGCTACACCTTC.

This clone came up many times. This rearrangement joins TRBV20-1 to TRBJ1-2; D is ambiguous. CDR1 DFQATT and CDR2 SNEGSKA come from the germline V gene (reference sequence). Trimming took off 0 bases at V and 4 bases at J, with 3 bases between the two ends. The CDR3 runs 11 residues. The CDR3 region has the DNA TGCAGTGCTAGAGACGGCTATGGCTACACCTTC. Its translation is CSARDGYGYTF.

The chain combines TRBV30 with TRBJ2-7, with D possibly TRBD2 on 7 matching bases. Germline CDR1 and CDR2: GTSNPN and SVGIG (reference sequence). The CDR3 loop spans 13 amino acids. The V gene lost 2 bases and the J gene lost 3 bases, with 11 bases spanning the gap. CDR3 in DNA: TGTGCCTGGAGTAAGGGGGGGAACTACGAGCAGTACTTC. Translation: CAWSKGGNYEQYF.

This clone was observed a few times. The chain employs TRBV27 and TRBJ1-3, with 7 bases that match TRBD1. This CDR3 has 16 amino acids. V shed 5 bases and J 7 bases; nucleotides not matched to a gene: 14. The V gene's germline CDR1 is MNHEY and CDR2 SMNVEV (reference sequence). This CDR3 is CASSARRVGRGNTIYF. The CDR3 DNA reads TGTGCCAGCAGTGCCAGGCGTGTTGGCAGGGGGAACACCATATATTTT.

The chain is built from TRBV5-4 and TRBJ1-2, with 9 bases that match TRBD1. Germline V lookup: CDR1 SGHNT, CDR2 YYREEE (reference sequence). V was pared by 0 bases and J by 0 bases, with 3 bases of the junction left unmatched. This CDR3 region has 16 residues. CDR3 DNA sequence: TGTGCCAGCAGCTTGGGGGGGACAGGGACTAACTATGGCTACACCTTC. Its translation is CASSLGGTGTNYGYTF.

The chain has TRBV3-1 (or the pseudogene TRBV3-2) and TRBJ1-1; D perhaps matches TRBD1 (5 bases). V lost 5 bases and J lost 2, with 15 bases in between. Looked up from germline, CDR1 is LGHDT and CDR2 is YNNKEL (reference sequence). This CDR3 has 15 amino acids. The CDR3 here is CASSTTGGGNTEAFF. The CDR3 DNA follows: TGTGCCAGCAGCACCACCGGGGGGGGTAACACTGAAGCTTTCTTT.

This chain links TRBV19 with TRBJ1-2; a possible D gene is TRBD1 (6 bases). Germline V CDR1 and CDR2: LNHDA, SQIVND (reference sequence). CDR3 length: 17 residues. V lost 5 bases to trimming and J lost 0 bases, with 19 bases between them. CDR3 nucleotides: TGTGCCAGTAGTCCTAAGACAGGTGCCCACGCTAACTATGGCTACACCTTC. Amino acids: CASSPKTGAHANYGYTF.

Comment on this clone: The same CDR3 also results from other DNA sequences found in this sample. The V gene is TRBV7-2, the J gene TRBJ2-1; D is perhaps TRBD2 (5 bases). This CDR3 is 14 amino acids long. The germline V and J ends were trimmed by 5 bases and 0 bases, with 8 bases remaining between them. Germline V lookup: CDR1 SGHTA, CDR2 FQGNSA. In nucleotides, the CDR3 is TGTGCCAGCAGCCTTACTAGCTCCTACAATGAGCAGTTCTTC. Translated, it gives CASSLTSSYNEQFF. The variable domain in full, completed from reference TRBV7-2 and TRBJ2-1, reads GAGVSQSPSNKVTEKGKDVELRCDPISGHTALYWYRQSLGQGLEFLIYFQGNSAPDKSGLPSDRFSAERTGGSVSTLTIQRTQQEDSAVYLCASSLTSSYNEQFFGPGTRLTVL.

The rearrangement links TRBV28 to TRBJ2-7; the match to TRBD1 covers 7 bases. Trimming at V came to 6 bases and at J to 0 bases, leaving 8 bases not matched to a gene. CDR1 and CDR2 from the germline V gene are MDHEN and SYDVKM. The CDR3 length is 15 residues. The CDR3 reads CASSIRDSYSYEQYF. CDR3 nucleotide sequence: TGTGCCAGCAGCATCCGGGACAGCTACTCCTACGAGCAGTACTTC.

As DNA, the CDR3 is TGTGCCTGGAGTGTAAACAGTGGAAACACCATATATTTT. Its translation: CAWSVNSGNTIYF. The rearrangement uses TRBV30 and TRBJ1-3; D unclear. Trimming stripped 0 bases from V and 3 bases from J, with 6 bases between. The CDR3 extends over 13 amino acids. Germline V gives CDR1 GTSNPN, CDR2 SVGIG (reference sequence).